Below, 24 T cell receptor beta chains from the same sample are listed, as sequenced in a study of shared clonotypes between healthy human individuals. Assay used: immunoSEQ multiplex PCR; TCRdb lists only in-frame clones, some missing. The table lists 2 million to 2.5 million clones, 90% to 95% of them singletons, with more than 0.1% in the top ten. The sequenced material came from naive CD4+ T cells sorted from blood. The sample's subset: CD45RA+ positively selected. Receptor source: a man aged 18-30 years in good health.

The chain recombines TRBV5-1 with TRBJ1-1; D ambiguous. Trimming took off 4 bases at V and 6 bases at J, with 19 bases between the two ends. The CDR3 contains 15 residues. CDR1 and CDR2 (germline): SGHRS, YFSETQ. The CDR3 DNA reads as TGCGCCAGCAGCACAACCCCGGGTTCTTGGGCTGAAGCTTTCTTT. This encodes CASSTTPGSWAEAFF.

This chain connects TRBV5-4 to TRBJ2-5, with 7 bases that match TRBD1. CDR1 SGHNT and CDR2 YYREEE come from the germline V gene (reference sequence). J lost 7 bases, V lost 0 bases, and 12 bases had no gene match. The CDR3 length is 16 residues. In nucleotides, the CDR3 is TGTGCCAGCAGCTTGGGGACGACAGGGAGTATTGCGACCCAGTACTTC. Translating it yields CASSLGTTGSIATQYF.

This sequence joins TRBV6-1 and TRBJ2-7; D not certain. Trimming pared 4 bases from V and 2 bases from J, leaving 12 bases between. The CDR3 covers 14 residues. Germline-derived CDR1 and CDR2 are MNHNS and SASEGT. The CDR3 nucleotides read TGTGCCAGCAGTGCAACCTTATCTGCCTACGAGCAGTACTTC. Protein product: CASSATLSAYEQYF.

CDR3 nucleotides: TGTGCCATCAGTGAGTCCGCCCCAGGGAGAGCTGGAAACACCATATATTTT. Translated, it gives CAISESAPGRAGNTIYF. The rearrangement links TRBV10-3 to TRBJ1-3, with D possibly matching TRBD1 (5 bases). There are 17 residues in the CDR3. V was pared by 0 bases and J by 2 bases, with 14 bases between. Germline V gives CDR1 ENHRY, CDR2 SYGVKD.

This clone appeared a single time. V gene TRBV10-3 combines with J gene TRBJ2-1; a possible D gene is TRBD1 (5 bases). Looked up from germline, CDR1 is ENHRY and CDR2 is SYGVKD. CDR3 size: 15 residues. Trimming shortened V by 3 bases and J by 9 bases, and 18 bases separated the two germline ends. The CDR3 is CAISEPQGNWGEQFF. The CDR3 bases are TGTGCCATCAGTGAACCCCAGGGAAATTGGGGTGAGCAGTTCTTC.

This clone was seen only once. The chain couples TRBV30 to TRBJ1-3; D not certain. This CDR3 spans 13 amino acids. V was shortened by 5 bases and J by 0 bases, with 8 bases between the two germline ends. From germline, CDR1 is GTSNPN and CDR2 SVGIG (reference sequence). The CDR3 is CAWYRSSGNTIYF. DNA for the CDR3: TGTGCCTGGTATCGTAGCTCTGGAAACACCATATATTTT.

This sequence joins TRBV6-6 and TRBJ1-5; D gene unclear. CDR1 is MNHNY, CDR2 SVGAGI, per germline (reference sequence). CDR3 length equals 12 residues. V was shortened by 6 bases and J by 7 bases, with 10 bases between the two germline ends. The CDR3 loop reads CASSSAGQPQHF. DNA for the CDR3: TGTGCCAGCAGCTCCGCCGGGCAGCCCCAGCATTTT.

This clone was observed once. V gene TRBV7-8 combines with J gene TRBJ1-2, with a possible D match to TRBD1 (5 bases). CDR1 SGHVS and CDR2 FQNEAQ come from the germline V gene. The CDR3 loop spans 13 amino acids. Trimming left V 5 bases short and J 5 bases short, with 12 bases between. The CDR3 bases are TGTGCCAGCAGCGGCTCGACAGCTTATGGCTACACCTTC. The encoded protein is CASSGSTAYGYTF.

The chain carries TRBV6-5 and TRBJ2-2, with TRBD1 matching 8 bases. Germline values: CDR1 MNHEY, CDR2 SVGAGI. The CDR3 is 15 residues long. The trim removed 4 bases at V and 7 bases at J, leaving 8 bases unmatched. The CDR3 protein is CASSSGQGRGGELFF. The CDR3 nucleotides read TGTGCCAGCAGTTCCGGACAGGGCCGGGGCGGGGAGCTGTTTTTT.

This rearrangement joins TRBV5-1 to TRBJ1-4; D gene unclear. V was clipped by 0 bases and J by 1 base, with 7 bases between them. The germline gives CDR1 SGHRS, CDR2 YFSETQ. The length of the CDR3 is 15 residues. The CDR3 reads CASSLEKETNEKLFF. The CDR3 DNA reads TGCGCCAGCAGCTTGGAAAAGGAAACTAATGAAAAACTGTTTTTT.

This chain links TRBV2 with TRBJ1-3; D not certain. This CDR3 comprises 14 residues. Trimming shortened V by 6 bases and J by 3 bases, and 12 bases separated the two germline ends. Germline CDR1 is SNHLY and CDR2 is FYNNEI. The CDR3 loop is CASRAGGVGNTIYF. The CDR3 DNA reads TGTGCCAGCAGGGCGGGAGGAGTTGGAAACACCATATATTTT.

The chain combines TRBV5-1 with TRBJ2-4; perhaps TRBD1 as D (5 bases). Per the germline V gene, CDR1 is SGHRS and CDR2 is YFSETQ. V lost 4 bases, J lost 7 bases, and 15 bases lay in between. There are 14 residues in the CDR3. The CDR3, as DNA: TGCGCCAGCAGCAGACCGGACAACCGGAACATTCAGTACTTC. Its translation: CASSRPDNRNIQYF.

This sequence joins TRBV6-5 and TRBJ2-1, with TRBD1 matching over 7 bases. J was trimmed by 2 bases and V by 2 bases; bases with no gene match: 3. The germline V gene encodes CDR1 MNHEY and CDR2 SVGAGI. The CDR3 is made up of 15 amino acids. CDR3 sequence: CASSYRGLAYNEQFF. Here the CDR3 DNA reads TGTGCCAGCAGTTACAGGGGGCTAGCCTACAATGAGCAGTTCTTC.

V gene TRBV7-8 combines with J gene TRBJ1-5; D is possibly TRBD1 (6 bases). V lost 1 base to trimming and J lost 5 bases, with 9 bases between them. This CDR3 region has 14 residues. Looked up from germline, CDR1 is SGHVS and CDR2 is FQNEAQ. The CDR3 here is CASSLGTVYQPQHF. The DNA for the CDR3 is TGTGCCAGCAGCTTAGGGACAGTGTATCAGCCCCAGCATTTT.

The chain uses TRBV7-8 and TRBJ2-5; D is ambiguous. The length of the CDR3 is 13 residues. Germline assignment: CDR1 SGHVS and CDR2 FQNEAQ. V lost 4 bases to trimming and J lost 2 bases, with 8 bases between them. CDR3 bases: TGTGCCAGCAGCTGGGTAGCTCAAGAGACCCAGTACTTC. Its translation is CASSWVAQETQYF. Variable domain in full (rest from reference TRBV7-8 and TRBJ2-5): GAGVSQSPRYKVAKRGQDVALRCDPISGHVSLFWYQQALGQGPEFLTYFQNEAQLDKSGLPSDRFFAERPEGSVSTLKIQRTQQEDSAVYLCASSWVAQETQYFGPGTRLLVL.

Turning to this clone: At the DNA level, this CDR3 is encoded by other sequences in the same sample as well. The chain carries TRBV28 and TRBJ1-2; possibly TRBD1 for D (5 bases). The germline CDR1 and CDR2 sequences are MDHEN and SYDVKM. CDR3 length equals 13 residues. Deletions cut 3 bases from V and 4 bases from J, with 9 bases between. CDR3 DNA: TGTGCCAGCAGTTTTCCCGGGACCTATGGCTACACCTTC. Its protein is CASSFPGTYGYTF.

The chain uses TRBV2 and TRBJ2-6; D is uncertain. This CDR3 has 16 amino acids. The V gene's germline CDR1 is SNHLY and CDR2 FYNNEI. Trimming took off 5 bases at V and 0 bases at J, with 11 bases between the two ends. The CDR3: CASSMRTASGANVLTF. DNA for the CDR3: TGTGCCAGCAGTATGAGGACGGCCTCTGGGGCCAACGTCCTGACTTTC.

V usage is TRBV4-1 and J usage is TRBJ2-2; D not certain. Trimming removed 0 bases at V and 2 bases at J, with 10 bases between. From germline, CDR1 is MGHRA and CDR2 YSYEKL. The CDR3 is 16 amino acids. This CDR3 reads CASSQESAVNTGELFF. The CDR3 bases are TGCGCCAGCAGCCAAGAATCTGCAGTCAACACCGGGGAGCTGTTTTTT.

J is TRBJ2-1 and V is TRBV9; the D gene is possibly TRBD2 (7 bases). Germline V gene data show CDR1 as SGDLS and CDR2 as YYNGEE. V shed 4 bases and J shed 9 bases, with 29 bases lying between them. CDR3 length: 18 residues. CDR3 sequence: CASSTTPVRGADRGEQFF. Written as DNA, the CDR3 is TGTGCCAGCAGCACAACGCCAGTACGGGGGGCAGACCGGGGTGAGCAGTTCTTC.

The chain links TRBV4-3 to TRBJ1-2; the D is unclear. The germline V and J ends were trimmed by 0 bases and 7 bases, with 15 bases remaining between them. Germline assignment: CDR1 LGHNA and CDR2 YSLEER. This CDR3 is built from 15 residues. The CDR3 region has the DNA TGCGCCAGCAGCCAAGAACTCCAGGTGTCGGGTGGCTACACCTTC. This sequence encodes CASSQELQVSGGYTF.

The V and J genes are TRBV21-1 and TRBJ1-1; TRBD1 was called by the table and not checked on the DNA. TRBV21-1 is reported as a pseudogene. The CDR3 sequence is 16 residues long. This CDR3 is CASSKGPPKTGPEAFF. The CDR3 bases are TGTGCCAGCAGCAAAGGGCCCCCGAAAACAGGGCCTGAAGCTTTCTTT.

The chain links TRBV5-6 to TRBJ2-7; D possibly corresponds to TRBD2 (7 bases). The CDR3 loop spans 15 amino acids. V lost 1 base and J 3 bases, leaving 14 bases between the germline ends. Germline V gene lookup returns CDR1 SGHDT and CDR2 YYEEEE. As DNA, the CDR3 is TGTGCCAGCAGCTTGATTTGGGGGGGACACTACGAGCAGTACTTC. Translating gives CASSLIWGGHYEQYF.

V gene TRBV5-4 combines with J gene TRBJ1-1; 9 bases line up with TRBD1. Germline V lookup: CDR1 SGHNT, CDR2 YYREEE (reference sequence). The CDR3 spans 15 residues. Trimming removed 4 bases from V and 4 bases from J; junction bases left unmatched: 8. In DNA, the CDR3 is TGTGCCAGCAGCCACGTGGACAGGGGTGGCACTGAAGCTTTCTTT. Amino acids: CASSHVDRGGTEAFF.

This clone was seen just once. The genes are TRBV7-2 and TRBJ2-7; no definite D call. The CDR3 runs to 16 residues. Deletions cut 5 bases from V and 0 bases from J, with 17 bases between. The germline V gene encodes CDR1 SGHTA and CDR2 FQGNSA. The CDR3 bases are TGTGCCAGCAGCCGAGTGGCCGGGTCAAGCTCCTACGAGCAGTACTTC. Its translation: CASSRVAGSSSYEQYF.